What follows are 13 T cell receptor beta chains derived from one specimen sequenced in a study of blood T cell repertoires in COVID-19. Here immunoSEQ multiplex PCR was the method, and the copy in TCRdb shows in-frame clones only, minus some. There are over 350,000 clones in the sample; 70% to 90% occur only once, and roughly 1.8% lies in the top ten. The sequenced sample was PBMCs or T cells enriched from blood (not recorded which). The receptors originated from a woman aged 18-29 years with acute COVID-19.

The chain couples TRBV10-3 to TRBJ1-2; D might be TRBD1 (6 bases). V was shortened by 0 bases and J by 4 bases, with 15 bases between the two germline ends. Germline V gene sequence: CDR1 ENHRY, CDR2 SYGVKD. This CDR3 comprises 16 residues. The CDR3 DNA reads as TGTGCCATCAGTGAGTCGGGACACGGTAATAGCTATGGCTACACCTTC. Residues: CAISESGHGNSYGYTF.

This clone was detected once. The chain employs TRBV24-1 and TRBJ2-3; maybe TRBD2 (6 bases). Germline values: CDR1 KGHDR, CDR2 SFDVKD. This CDR3 contains 15 residues. V gave up 3 bases and J gave up 2 bases, with 11 bases separating them. The CDR3 nucleotides read TGTGCCACCAGTGATCGGGACTCCCCCACAGATACGCAGTATTTT. Residues: CATSDRDSPTDTQYF.

CDR3 nucleotides: TGTGCTAGTGGTTTGGTAGGGGGCTACGAGCAGTACTTC. This encodes CASGLVGGYEQYF. The chain combines TRBV12-5 with TRBJ2-7; the D gene is possibly TRBD1 (6 bases). Trimming removed 0 bases at V and 3 bases at J, with 6 bases between. The germline CDR1 and CDR2 sequences are LGHNT and FRNRAP. The CDR3 length is 13 residues.

The chain couples TRBV7-6 to TRBJ1-6; TRBD1 aligns across 9 bases. The V gene's germline CDR1 is SGHVS and CDR2 FNYEAQ. The CDR3 contains 17 residues. The ends lost 1 base at V and 8 bases at J; junction bases unmatched: 9. For the CDR3, the DNA is TGTGCCAGCAGCTTAGGGGGACAGGGAAGGGCCGATTCACCCCTCCACTTT. Translated: CASSLGGQGRADSPLHF.

V usage is TRBV7-9 and J usage is TRBJ2-5, with 7 nucleotides matching TRBD1. The CDR3 is made up of 15 amino acids. CDR1 is SEHNR and CDR2 is FQNEAQ in the germline V gene (reference sequence). The V gene end was trimmed by 5 bases and the J gene end by 1 base; junction bases not matched to a gene: 7. Here the CDR3 reads CASSEYRDSQETQYF. The DNA for the CDR3 is TGTGCCAGCAGCGAATATAGGGACAGCCAAGAGACCCAGTACTTC.

The chain couples TRBV7-3 to TRBJ1-2, with no clear D. V was pared by 1 base and J by 7 bases, with 4 bases between. The CDR3 has 11 residues. Germline CDR1 and CDR2: SGHTA and FQGTGA. The CDR3 DNA follows: TGTGCCAGCAGCTTAATGGCTGGCTACACCTTC. Encoded protein: CASSLMAGYTF. Using reference TRBV7-3 and TRBJ1-2 for the parts outside the CDR3, the full variable domain is GAGVSQTPSNKVTEKGKYVELRCDPISGHTALYWYRQSLGQGPEFLIYFQGTGAADDSGLPNDRFFAVRPEGSVSTLKIQRTERGDSAVYLCASSLMAGYTFGSGTRLTVV.

This chain connects TRBV7-2 to TRBJ1-1; TRBD1 is a possible D gene (5 bases). The CDR3 length is 13 residues. V gave up 6 bases and J gave up 0 bases, with 8 bases separating them. Germline V CDR1 and CDR2: SGHTA, FQGNSA. CDR3 nucleotide sequence: TGTGCCAGCAGACAGGAGATGAACACTGAAGCTTTCTTT. Amino acid sequence: CASRQEMNTEAFF.

The rearrangement joins TRBV6-2 or TRBV6-3 to TRBJ2-7; 9 nucleotides agree with TRBD1. The germline CDR1 and CDR2 sequences are MNHEY and SVGEGT. The CDR3 covers 16 residues. The junction had 12 bases not matched to a gene; V was cut back by 4 bases and J by 5 bases. The DNA of the CDR3 is TGTGCCAGCAGTTCCCCGGGTACAGGGGGCCTCCACGAGCAGTACTTC. This encodes CASSSPGTGGLHEQYF.

V gene TRBV7-9 combines with J gene TRBJ2-5; tentatively, D is TRBD1 (6 bases). The germline gives CDR1 SEHNR, CDR2 FQNEAQ (reference sequence). Between the trimmed V and J ends, which lost 5 bases and 2 bases, there was a span of 9 bases. This CDR3 contains 13 residues. The DNA for the CDR3 is TGTGCCAGCAGCCAAGGACAGCAAGAGACCCAGTACTTC. It codes for CASSQGQQETQYF.

This chain uses TRBV28 with TRBJ1-1; perhaps TRBD1 as D (5 bases). Germline V gives CDR1 MDHEN, CDR2 SYDVKM. V was pared by 6 bases and J by 1 base, with 12 bases between. The CDR3 totals 14 residues. CDR3 sequence: CASSRTQANTEAFF. In DNA, the CDR3 is TGTGCCAGCAGCCGAACACAGGCGAACACTGAAGCTTTCTTT.

The chain employs TRBV21-1 and TRBJ1-2. TRBV21-1 is assigned pseudogene status. This CDR3 has 13 residues. CDR3: CASAEVRRYGYTF. For the CDR3, the DNA is TGTGCCAGCGCAGAAGTAAGGAGGTATGGCTACACCTTC.

This chain connects TRBV28 to TRBJ2-7; the D is unclear. Trimming took 3 bases from V and 3 from J, leaving 6 bases between them. CDR1 is MDHEN and CDR2 is SYDVKM in the germline V gene. The CDR3 is made up of 12 amino acids. The CDR3 bases are TGTGCCAGCAGTTTCTCCCGCTACGAGCAGTACTTC. It yields the protein CASSFSRYEQYF.

In DNA form, the CDR3 reads TGTGCCTGTAGACTAGCCCACAATGAGCAGTTCTTC. This encodes CACRLAHNEQFF. The chain has TRBV2 and TRBJ2-1, with TRBD2 matching 7 bases. This CDR3 contains 12 residues. V lost 11 bases to trimming and J lost 5 bases; unmatched junction nucleotides: 6. Per the germline V gene, CDR1 is SNHLY and CDR2 is FYNNEI.